The present T cell receptor beta chain was sequenced within a study of CD8 T cells in ankylosing spondylitis. Broader study findings: Seven to nine highly homologous variants formed a TCR beta motif that appeared characteristic of ankylosing spondylitis blood.

From the 5' RACE reads, TCRdb called clonotypes with MiXCR, one entry per CDR3 protein. The sample yields a few hundred thousand distinct CDR3 sequences, about 13% seen once. This CDR3 is 13 amino acids long. Germline CDR1 reads SQVTM; CDR2 reads ANQGSEA. V lost 4 bases, J lost 1 base, and 11 bases lay in between. This clonotype was seen a handful of times. The antigen is not known. This TCR came from a male donor with ankylosing spondylitis. This chain joins TRBV29-1 and TRBJ2-7; D could derive from TRBD1 or TRBD2 (5 bases each). Material: blood, either unsorted or a sorted T cell fraction (not recorded which). In nucleotides, the CDR3 is TGCAGCGTTGTTGGGACGGATTCCTACGAGCAGTACTTC. It translates to CSVVGTDSYEQYF.